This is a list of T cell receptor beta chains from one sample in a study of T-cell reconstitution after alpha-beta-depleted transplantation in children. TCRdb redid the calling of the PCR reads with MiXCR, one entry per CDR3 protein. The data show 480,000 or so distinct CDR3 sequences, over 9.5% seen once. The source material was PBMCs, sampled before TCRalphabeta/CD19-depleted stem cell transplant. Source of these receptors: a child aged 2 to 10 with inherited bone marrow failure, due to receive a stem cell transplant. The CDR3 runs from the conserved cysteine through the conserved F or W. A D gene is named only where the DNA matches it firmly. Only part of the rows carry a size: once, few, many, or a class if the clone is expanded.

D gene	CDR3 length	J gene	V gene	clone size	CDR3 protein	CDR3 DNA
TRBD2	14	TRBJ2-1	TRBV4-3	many	CASSHREGKNEQFF	TGCGCCAGCAGCCATCGGGAGGGTAAAAATGAGCAGTTCTTC
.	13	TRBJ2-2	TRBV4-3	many	CASSPYPGGELFF	TGCGCCAGCAGCCCGTACCCGGGCGGGGAGCTGTTTTTT
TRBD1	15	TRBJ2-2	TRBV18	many	CASSPRTGETGELFF	TGTGCCAGCTCACCACGGACAGGGGAAACCGGGGAGCTGTTTTTT
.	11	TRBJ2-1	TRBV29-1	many	CSVEVGPLNFF	TGCAGCGTTGAAGTGGGTCCGCTTAATTTCTTC
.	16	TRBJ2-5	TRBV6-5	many	CASSYVGPGLQETQYF	TGTGCCAGCAGTTACGTTGGGCCGGGGCTACAAGAGACCCAGTACTTC
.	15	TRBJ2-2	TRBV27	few	CASSLSSFRTGELFF	TGTGCCAGCAGTTTGAGTAGCTTTAGGACCGGGGAGCTGTTTTTT
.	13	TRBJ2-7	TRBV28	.	CASSFGLRDEQYF	TGTGCCAGCAGTTTCGGTCTGAGGGACGAGCAGTACTTC
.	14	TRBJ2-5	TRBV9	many	CASSRDVGQETQYF	TGTGCCAGCAGCCGGGACGTGGGCCAAGAGACCCAGTACTTC
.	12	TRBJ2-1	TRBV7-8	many	CASSPPAREQFF	TGTGCCAGCAGCCCTCCAGCAAGGGAGCAGTTCTTC
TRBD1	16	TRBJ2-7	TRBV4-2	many	CASSQEGQGVIYEQYF	TGTGCCAGCAGCCAAGAAGGGCAGGGGGTCATCTACGAGCAGTACTTC
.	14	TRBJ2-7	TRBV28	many	CASSYGTFLYEQYF	TGTGCCAGCAGTTACGGGACTTTCCTCTACGAGCAGTACTTC
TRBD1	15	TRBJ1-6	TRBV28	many	CASSFGDRGSIPLHF	TGTGCCAGCAGTTTCGGGGACAGGGGAAGTATCCCCCTCCACTTT
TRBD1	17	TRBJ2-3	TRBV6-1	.	CASSAIWGTVGTDTQYF	TGTGCCAGCAGCGCTATCTGGGGGACAGTTGGCACAGATACGCAGTATTTT
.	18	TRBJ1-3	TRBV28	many	CASSSLWGLLVTGNTIYF	TGTGCCAGCAGTTCACTTTGGGGGCTTTTGGTTACTGGAAACACCATATATTTT
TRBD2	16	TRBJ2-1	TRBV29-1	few	CSVVGTSGREGNEQFF	TGCAGCGTTGTCGGGACTAGCGGGAGGGAGGGCAATGAGCAGTTCTTC
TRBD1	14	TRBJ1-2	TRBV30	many	CAWSGDREADGYTF	TGTGCCTGGAGTGGGGACAGGGAAGCGGATGGCTACACCTTC
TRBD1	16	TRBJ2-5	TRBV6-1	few	CASSTSEQGARETQHF	TGTGCCAGCAGTACAAGCGAACAGGGGGCGCGAGAGACCCAGCACTTC
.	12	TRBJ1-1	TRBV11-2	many	CASSRTREEAFF	TGTGCCAGCAGCCGGACAAGGGAGGAAGCTTTCTTT
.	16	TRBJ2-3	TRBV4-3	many	CASSQDARVKTDTQYF	TGCGCCAGCAGCCAAGATGCCAGGGTTAAGACAGATACGCAGTATTTT
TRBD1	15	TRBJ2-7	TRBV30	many	CAWSVRGSPYYEQYF	TGTGCCTGGAGTGTCAGGGGGAGCCCCTATTACGAGCAGTACTTC
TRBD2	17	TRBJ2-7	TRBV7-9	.	CASSPLRYSLAGDEQYF	TGTGCCAGCAGCCCCTTAAGGTATTCGCTAGCGGGAGACGAGCAGTACTTC
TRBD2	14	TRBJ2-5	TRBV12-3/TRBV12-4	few	CASSFPGLAGDQYF	TGTGCCAGCAGTTTCCCGGGACTAGCGGGAGACCAGTACTTC
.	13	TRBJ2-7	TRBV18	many	CASSPASAYEQYF	TGTGCCAGCTCACCGGCGTCCGCCTACGAGCAGTACTTC
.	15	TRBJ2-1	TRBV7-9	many	CASRRQGSSYNEQFF	TGTGCCAGCAGGCGGCAGGGGAGTTCCTACAATGAGCAGTTCTTC
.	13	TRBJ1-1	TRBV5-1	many	CASSLTLATEAFF	TGCGCCAGCAGCCTGACGTTGGCCACTGAAGCTTTCTTT
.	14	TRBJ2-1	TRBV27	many	CASMSINSYNEQFF	TGTGCCAGCATGAGTATAAACTCCTACAATGAGCAGTTCTTC